The 20 T cell receptor beta chains given below trace back to one sample, sequenced in a study of T-cell reconstitution after alpha-beta-depleted transplantation in children. Unique molecular identifiers were incorporated when the TCRbeta library was constructed. TCRdb used MiXCR to reprocess the PCR reads, holding one entry per CDR3 protein. Of 600,000 to 800,000 distinct CDR3 sequences listed, around 13% are singletons. This specimen was PBMCs, taken before TCRalphabeta/CD19-depleted stem cell transplant. The receptor source for this set is a girl aged 2 to 9 with congenital amegakaryocytic thrombocytopenia, due to receive a stem cell transplant.

The chain recombines TRBV5-1 with TRBJ2-5; D gene uncertain. Trimming stripped 4 bases from V and 2 bases from J, with 9 bases between. CDR3 length: 13 residues. CDR1 SGHRS and CDR2 YFSETQ come from the germline V gene. The CDR3 coding sequence is TGCGCCAGCAGCGTCAAAGGGCAAGAGACCCAGTACTTC. This translates into CASSVKGQETQYF.

This clonotype was picked up many times. The chain carries TRBV10-3 and TRBJ2-3; 9 bases agree with TRBD1. The junction had 11 bases not matched to a gene; V was cut back by 5 bases and J by 2 bases. The CDR3 sequence is 17 residues long. From germline, CDR1 is ENHRY and CDR2 SYGVKD. The CDR3 DNA reads TGTGCCATCAGTCCCGGGACAGGGCTTGAAACCACAGATACGCAGTATTTT. This gives the protein CAISPGTGLETTDTQYF.

The genes are TRBV18 and TRBJ2-5; a weak D match, TRBD2 (5 bases). Per germline, CDR1 KGHSH and CDR2 LQKENI. The V gene lost 0 bases and the J gene lost 11 bases, with 13 bases spanning the gap. This CDR3 comprises 13 residues. CDR3 residues: CASSPPDVGGQYF. The CDR3 DNA sequence: TGTGCCAGCTCACCACCGGACGTAGGAGGACAGTACTTC.

This clonotype has more than one count but fewer than ten. This rearrangement joins TRBV5-1 to TRBJ2-7, with a weak D call TRBD2 (6 bases). The CDR3 loop spans 15 amino acids. Germline CDR1 and CDR2: SGHRS and YFSETQ. V lost 4 bases and J lost 3, with 17 bases in between. The CDR3 DNA follows: TGCGCCAGCAGCCCGGCGGGCGGGAAGTTCTACGAGCAGTACTTC. Protein: CASSPAGGKFYEQYF.

This clonotype has at least ten counts. This chain connects TRBV6-5 to TRBJ2-3; a possible D gene is TRBD2 (5 bases). This CDR3 spans 15 amino acids. Germline V CDR1 and CDR2: MNHEY, SVGAGI. V lost 0 bases, J lost 5 bases, and 12 bases lay in between. The CDR3 protein is CASSYSRSGKDTQYF. CDR3 DNA: TGTGCCAGCAGTTACTCCCGCTCCGGGAAAGATACGCAGTATTTT.

This clonotype was observed once. The CDR3 sequence is CSARPTARRDTEAFF. DNA of the CDR3: TGCAGTGCTAGGCCAACAGCACGAAGGGACACTGAAGCTTTCTTT. This rearrangement joins TRBV20-1 to TRBJ1-1; no clear D gene. The CDR3 covers 15 residues. The V end was cut by 3 bases, the J end by 3 bases, with 17 bases between. Germline-derived CDR1 and CDR2 are DFQATT and SNEGSKA (reference sequence).

A few counts support this clonotype. V gene TRBV7-8 combines with J gene TRBJ2-2; 8 bases line up with TRBD2. There are 15 residues in the CDR3. Trimming removed 3 bases from V and 5 bases from J; junction bases left unmatched: 5. CDR1 and CDR2 from the germline V gene are SGHVS and FQNEAQ. The chain's CDR3 is CASSFWREETGELFF. DNA for the CDR3: TGTGCCAGCAGCTTCTGGCGGGAGGAAACCGGGGAGCTGTTTTTT.

This clonotype was detected only a few times. V gene TRBV20-1 combines with J gene TRBJ2-3; D uncertain. Trimming took off 4 bases at V and 5 bases at J, with 7 bases between the two ends. This CDR3 region has 11 residues. The germline V gene encodes CDR1 DFQATT and CDR2 SNEGSKA (reference sequence). The CDR3 coding sequence is TGCAGTGCTACCGACGGAGATACGCAGTATTTT. Its translation: CSATDGDTQYF.

This clonotype was counted ten times or more. The chain uses TRBV7-9 and TRBJ2-7; possible D gene TRBD2, 5 bases. Per the germline V gene, CDR1 is SEHNR and CDR2 is FQNEAQ (reference sequence). The CDR3 length is 14 residues. Trimming cost V 8 bases and J 3 bases, with 17 bases left between them. The CDR3, as DNA: TGTGCCAGCGTGGAGGCCGACAAAGACTACGAGCAGTACTTC. Translated, it gives CASVEADKDYEQYF.

Many counts were recorded for this clonotype. The rearrangement joins TRBV29-1 to TRBJ2-5, with 8 bases aligning to TRBD2. Trimming took 6 bases from V and 5 from J; bases not matched to a gene: 17. The CDR3 covers 16 residues. Germline-derived CDR1 and CDR2 are SQVTM and ANQGSEA. CDR3 coding DNA: TGCAGCGTACGACCGACTAGCGTGTCCCCCCACGAGACCCAGTACTTC. It specifies CSVRPTSVSPHETQYF.

This sequence joins TRBV5-1 and TRBJ2-3, with D hard to call. V lost 4 bases and J 6 bases, leaving 15 bases between the germline ends. Germline lookup yields CDR1 SGHRS and CDR2 YFSETQ. The CDR3 length is 14 residues. CDR3: CASSTDLGADTQYF. CDR3 sequence (DNA): TGCGCCAGCAGCACAGACCTCGGCGCGGATACGCAGTATTTT.

This clonotype showed up just a few times. The chain carries TRBV5-1 and TRBJ2-7; a weak D match, TRBD1 (6 bases). The germline V and J ends were trimmed by 6 bases and 4 bases, with 20 bases remaining between them. Germline loops: CDR1 SGHRS, CDR2 YFSETQ. The CDR3 is made up of 15 amino acids. The CDR3 protein is CASKENLRGGYEQYF. CDR3 nucleotides: TGCGCCAGCAAAGAAAACCTCAGGGGCGGATACGAGCAGTACTTC.

This CDR3 is CASSDEGLWNTGELFF. In DNA, the CDR3 is TGCGCCAGCAGCGACGAGGGTCTATGGAACACCGGGGAGCTGTTTTTT. The chain is built from TRBV5-1 and TRBJ2-2; a weak D match, TRBD2 (5 bases). Trimming took 4 bases from V and 1 from J, leaving 14 bases between them. Germline-derived CDR1 and CDR2 are SGHRS and YFSETQ. The length of the CDR3 is 16 residues.

This clonotype was counted between two and nine times. This chain joins TRBV7-9 and TRBJ2-1, with D tentatively TRBD1 or TRBD2 (5 bases each). Trimming stripped 1 base from V and 1 base from J, with 11 bases between. There are 16 residues in the CDR3. The germline CDR1 and CDR2 sequences are SEHNR and FQNEAQ (reference sequence). This CDR3 is CASSLVVGASYNEQFF. The CDR3 nucleotides read TGTGCCAGCAGCTTAGTGGTCGGGGCGTCCTACAATGAGCAGTTCTTC.

This clonotype was seen at least ten times. The V call is TRBV7-9, the J call TRBJ1-5; D gene uncertain. This CDR3 is built from 15 residues. The V gene lost 4 bases and the J gene lost 0 bases, with 10 bases spanning the gap. In germline, CDR1 is SEHNR, CDR2 FQNEAQ (reference sequence). The CDR3 reads CASSSSDRSNQPQHF. As DNA, the CDR3 is TGTGCCAGCAGCTCAAGTGATCGTAGCAATCAGCCCCAGCATTTT.

This clonotype was observed many times. The rearrangement uses TRBV20-1 and TRBJ2-7; 8 bases fit TRBD2. With 1 base clipped from V and 4 bases from J, the junction kept 9 bases outside the gene matches. Germline assignment: CDR1 DFQATT and CDR2 SNEGSKA (reference sequence). The CDR3 runs 15 residues. The CDR3 region is CSARAPDGRVYEQYF. The CDR3 DNA reads as TGCAGTGCTAGAGCTCCCGACGGGAGGGTTTACGAGCAGTACTTC.

At least ten counts were recorded for this clonotype. The chain couples TRBV27 to TRBJ2-1; TRBD2 matches at 8 bases. The germline V gene encodes CDR1 MNHEY and CDR2 SMNVEV (reference sequence). CDR3 size: 15 residues. V lost 6 bases to trimming and J lost 0 bases; unmatched junction nucleotides: 4. This chain's CDR3 is CASRDSGISYNEQFF. CDR3 nucleotides: TGTGCCAGCAGAGATAGCGGGATCTCCTACAATGAGCAGTTCTTC.

This chain uses TRBV20-1 with TRBJ2-7; 12 nucleotides agree with TRBD2. The V and J ends lost 3 bases and 5 bases, in that order; junction bases with no gene match: 23. Germline V gives CDR1 DFQATT, CDR2 SNEGSKA (reference sequence). This CDR3 comprises 20 residues. The CDR3 DNA sequence: TGCAGTGCTAGGGAATTACGGGACACGTGGACTAGCGGGATCCCAGACGAGCAGTACTTC. Translating it yields CSARELRDTWTSGIPDEQYF.

The chain joins TRBV7-2 to TRBJ2-1, with D possibly TRBD2 on 6 matching bases. V lost 6 bases and J 4 bases, leaving 16 bases between the germline ends. Germline lookup yields CDR1 SGHTA and CDR2 FQGNSA. The CDR3 consists of 15 residues. CDR3 loop: CASRWRGRGYNEQFF. DNA for the CDR3: TGTGCCAGCAGGTGGCGGGGTCGGGGGTACAATGAGCAGTTCTTC.

The sample holds many counts of this clonotype. V is TRBV10-3 and J is TRBJ2-3, with 11 bases identical to TRBD2. CDR3 length: 15 amino acids. Losses at the gene ends were 6 bases for V and 3 bases for J; bases not matched to a gene: 5. Germline V gene data show CDR1 as ENHRY and CDR2 as SYGVKD. The CDR3: CAIRVTSGVTDTQYF. The CDR3 DNA reads TGTGCCATCAGGGTGACTAGCGGGGTAACAGATACGCAGTATTTT.